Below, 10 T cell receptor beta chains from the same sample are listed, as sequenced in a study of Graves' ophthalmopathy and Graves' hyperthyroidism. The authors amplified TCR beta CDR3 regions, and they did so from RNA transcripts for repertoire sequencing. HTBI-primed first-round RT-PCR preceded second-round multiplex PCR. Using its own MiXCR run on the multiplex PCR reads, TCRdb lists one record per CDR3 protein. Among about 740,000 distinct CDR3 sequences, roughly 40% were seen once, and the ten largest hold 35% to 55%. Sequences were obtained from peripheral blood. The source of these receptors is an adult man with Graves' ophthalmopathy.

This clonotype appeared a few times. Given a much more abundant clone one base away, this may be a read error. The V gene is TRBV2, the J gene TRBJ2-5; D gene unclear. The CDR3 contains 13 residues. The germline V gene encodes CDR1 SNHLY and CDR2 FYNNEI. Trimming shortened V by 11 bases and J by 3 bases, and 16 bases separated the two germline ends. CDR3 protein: CAGNRAHEETQYF. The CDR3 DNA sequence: TGTGCCGGTAACCGAGCGCACGAAGAGACCCAGTACTTC.

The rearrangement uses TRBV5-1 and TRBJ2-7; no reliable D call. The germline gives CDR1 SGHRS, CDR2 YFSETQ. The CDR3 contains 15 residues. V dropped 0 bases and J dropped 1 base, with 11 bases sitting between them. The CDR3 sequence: CASSLVGRKSYEQYF. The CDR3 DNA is TGCGCCAGCAGCTTGGTCGGGCGGAAGTCCTACGAGCAGTACTTC.

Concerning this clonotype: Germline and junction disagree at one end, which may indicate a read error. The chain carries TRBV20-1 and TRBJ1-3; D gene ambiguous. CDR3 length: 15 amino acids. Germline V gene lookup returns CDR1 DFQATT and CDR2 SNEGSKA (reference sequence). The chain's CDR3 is CSASQYAGSGNTTYF. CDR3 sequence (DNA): TGCAGTGCTAGTCAGTATGCGGGTTCTGGAAACACCACATATTTT.

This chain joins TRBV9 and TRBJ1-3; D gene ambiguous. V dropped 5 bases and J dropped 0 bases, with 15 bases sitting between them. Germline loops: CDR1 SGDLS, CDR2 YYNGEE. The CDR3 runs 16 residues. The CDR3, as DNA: TGTGCCAGCAGTGCTGATCAAGGGATCTCTGGAAACACCATATATTTT. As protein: CASSADQGISGNTIYF.

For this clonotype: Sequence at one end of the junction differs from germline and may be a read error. The CDR3 DNA reads as TGTGCCAGCAGTGACAGGGGCCATCAGCCCCAGCATTTT. Its translation is CASSDRGHQPQHF. The chain uses TRBV24-1 and TRBJ1-5, with TRBD1 matching over 8 bases. The germline gives CDR1 KGHDR, CDR2 SFDVKD. The CDR3 sequence is 13 residues long.

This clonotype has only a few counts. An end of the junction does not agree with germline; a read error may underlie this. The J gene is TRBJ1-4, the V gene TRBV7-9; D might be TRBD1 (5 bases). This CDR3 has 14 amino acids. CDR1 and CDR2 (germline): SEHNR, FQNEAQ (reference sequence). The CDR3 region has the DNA TGCGCCAGCAGCCAAGCGTCCAGGGACGAAAAACTGTTTTTT. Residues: CASSQASRDEKLFF.

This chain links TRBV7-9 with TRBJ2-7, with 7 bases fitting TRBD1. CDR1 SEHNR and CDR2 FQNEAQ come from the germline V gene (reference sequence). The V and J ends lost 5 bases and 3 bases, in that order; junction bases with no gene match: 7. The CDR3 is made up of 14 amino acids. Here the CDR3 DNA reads TGTGCCAGCAGCCTACCGGGACAGCACTACGAGCAGTACTTC. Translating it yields CASSLPGQHYEQYF.

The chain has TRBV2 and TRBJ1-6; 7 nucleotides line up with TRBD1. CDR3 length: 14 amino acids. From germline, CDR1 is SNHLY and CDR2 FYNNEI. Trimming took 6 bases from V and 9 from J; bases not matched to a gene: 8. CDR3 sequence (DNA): TGTGCCAGCAGCTACAGGGGCGGCCGTTCACCCCTCCACTTT. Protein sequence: CASSYRGGRSPLHF.

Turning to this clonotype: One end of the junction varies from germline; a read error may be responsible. The CDR3 DNA reads as TGTGCCAGCAGCTTAGCGGACAGGGACACCGGGGAGCTGTCTTGG. Protein: CASSLADRDTGELSW. This sequence joins TRBV11-2 and TRBJ2-2; TRBD1 aligns across 8 bases. The CDR3 runs to 15 residues. The V gene's germline CDR1 is SGHAT and CDR2 FQNNGV.

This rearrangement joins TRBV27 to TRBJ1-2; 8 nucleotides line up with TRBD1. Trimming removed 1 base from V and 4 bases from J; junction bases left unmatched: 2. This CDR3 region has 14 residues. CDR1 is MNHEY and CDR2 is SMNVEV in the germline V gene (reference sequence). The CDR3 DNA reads TGTGCCAGCAGTTTATACCAGGGGGCCTATGGCTACACCTTC. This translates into CASSLYQGAYGYTF.